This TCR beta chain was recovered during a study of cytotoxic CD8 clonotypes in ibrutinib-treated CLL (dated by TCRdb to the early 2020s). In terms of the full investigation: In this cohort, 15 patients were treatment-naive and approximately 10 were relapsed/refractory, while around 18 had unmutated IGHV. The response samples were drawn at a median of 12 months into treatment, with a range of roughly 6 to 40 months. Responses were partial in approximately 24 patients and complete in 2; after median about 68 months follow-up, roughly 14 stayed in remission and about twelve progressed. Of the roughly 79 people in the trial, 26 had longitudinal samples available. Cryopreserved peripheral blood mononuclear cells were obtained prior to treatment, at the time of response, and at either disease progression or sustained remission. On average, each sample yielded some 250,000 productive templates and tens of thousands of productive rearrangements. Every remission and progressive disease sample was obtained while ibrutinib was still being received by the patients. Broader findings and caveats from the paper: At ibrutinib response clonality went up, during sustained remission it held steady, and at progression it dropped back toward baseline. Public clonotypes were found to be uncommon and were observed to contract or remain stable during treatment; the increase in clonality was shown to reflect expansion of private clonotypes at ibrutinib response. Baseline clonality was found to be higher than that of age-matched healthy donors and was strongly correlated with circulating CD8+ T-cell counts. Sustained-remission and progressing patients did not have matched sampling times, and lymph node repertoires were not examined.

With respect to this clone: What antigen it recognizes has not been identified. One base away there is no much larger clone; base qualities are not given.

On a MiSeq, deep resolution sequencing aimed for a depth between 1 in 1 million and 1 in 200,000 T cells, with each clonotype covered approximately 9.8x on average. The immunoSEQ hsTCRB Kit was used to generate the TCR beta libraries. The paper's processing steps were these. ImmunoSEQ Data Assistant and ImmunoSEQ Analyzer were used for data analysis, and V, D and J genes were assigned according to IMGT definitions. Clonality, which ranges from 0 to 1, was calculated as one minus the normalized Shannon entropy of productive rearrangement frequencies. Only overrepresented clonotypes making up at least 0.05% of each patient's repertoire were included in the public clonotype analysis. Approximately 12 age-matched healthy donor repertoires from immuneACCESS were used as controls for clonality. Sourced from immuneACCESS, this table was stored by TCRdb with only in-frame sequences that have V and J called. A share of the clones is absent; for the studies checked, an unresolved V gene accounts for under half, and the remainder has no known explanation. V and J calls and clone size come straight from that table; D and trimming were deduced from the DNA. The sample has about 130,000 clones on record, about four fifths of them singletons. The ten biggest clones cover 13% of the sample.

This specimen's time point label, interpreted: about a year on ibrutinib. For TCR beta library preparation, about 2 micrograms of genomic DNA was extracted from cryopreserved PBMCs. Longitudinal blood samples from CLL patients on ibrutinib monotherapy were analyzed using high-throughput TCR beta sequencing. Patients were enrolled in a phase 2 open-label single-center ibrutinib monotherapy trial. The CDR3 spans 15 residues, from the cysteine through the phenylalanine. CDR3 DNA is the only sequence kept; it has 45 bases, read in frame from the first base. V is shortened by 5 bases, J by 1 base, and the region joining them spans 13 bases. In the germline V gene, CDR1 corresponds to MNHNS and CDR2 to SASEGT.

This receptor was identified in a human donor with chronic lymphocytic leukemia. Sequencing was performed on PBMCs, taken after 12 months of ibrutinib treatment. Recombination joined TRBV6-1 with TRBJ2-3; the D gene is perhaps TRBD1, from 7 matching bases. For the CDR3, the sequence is CASSRQGLRTDTQYF. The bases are TGTGCCAGCAGTAGACAGGGACTTCGCACAGATACGCAGTATTTT.